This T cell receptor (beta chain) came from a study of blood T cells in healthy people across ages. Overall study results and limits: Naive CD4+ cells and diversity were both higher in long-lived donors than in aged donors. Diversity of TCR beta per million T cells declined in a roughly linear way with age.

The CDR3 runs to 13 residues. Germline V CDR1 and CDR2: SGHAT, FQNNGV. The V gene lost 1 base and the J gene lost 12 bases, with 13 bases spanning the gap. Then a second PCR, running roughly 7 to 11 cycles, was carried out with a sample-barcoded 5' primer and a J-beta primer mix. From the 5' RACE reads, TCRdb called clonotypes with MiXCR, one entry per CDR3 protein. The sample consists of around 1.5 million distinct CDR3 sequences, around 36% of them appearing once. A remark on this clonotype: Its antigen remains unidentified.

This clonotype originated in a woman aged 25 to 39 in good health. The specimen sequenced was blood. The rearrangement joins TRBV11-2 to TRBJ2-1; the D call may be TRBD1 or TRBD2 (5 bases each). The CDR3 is CASSLGTGTGQFF. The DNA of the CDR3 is TGTGCCAGCAGCTTAGGGACCGGGACGGGGCAGTTCTTC.